This TCR beta chain came from a study of vaccination effects on CD4 cells after COVID-19. Across the whole study: Samples were taken post-vaccine, and their median timing was 72 days after the second dose.

Expansion with viral peptide pools was applied to antigen-specific CD4+ T cells by the ViraFEST assay prior to sequencing. Isolation of CD4+ T cells took place after ten to eleven days of culture. Participants completed two doses of the BNT162b2 or mRNA-1273 vaccine. This clone was found once. The antigen is undetermined. Study-level findings and limits: There was marked clonal contraction among infection- and vaccine-induced clones late after vaccination.

Data came from immunoSEQ multiplex PCR; TCRdb stores just in-frame clones and leaves some out. The repertoire holds some 23,000 clones, 60% to 80% seen once, with approximately 8% in the top ten. Germline loops: CDR1 SGHVS, CDR2 FNYEAQ. CDR3 length: 19 amino acids. V lost 3 bases to trimming and J lost 0 bases; unmatched junction nucleotides: 11. The TCR originated in a human donor who received a COVID-19 vaccine. The rearrangement uses TRBV7-6 and TRBJ2-2, with TRBD1 identical over 9 bases. The sample consisted of CD4+ T cells from PBMCs cultured with SARS-CoV-2 spike peptides, taken after COVID-19 vaccination. CDR3 nucleotide sequence: TGTGCCAGCAGCTTGAGGGGACAGGGAGTGGGGGCGAACACCGGGGAGCTGTTTTTT. Translated: CASSLRGQGVGANTGELFF.